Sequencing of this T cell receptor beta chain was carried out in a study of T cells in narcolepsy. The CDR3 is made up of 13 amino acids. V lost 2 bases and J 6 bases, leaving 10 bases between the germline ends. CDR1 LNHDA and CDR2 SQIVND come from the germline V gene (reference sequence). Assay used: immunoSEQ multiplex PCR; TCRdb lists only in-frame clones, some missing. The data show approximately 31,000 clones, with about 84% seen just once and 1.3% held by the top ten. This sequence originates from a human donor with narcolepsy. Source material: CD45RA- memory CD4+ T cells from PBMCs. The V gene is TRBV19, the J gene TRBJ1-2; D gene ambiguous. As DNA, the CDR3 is TGTGCCAGTAGTATACAAGCCCTCGATGGCTACACCTTC. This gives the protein CASSIQALDGYTF.